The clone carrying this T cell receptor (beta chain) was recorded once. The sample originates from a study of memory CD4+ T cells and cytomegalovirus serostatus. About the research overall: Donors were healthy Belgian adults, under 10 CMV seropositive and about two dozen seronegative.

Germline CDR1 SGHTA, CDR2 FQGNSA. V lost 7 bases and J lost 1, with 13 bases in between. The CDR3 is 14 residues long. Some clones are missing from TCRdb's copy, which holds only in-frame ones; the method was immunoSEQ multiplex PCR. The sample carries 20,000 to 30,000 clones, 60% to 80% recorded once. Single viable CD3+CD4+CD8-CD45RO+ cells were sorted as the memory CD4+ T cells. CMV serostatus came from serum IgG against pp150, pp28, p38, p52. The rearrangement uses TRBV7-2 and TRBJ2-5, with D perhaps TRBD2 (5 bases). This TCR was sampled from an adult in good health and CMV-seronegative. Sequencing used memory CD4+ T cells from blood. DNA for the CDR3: TGTGCCAGCACCCGGGGAGCGTCCCAAGAGACCCAGTACTTC. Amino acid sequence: CASTRGASQETQYF.